These T cell receptor beta chains were read from a single sample in a study of T cell responses to AZD1222 COVID-19 vaccine. Profiling relied on immunoSEQ multiplex PCR, and the TCRdb table lists in-frame clones only, not all of them. There are tens of thousands of clones in the sample; about 88% occur only once, and about 5.9% lies in the top ten. This material consisted of peripheral blood, taken 28 days after the second AZD1222 dose. The receptors here all came from an adult who received the AZD1222 COVID-19 vaccine. Each CDR3 is given with its conserved first and last residue. The D gene is left open where the match is weak. The listing skips clone size in some rows; elsewhere it reads once, few, many or a size class.

j_call | v_call | clone_size | d_call | cdr3_nt | cdr3_aa
TRBJ2-2 | TRBV19 | NA | TRBD2 | TGTGCCAGTAGTTTCCGACTAGCTGTAGGGCCCGGGGAGCTGTTTTTT | CASSFRLAVGPGELFF
TRBJ2-1 | TRBV6-2/TRBV6-3 | NA | TRBD2 | TGTGCCAGCAGTTACCCCGTGGAACTAGCGGGATTTCCTCACAATGAGCAGTTCTTC | CASSYPVELAGFPHNEQFF
TRBJ2-5 | TRBV29-1 | NA | TRBD1 | TGCAGCGTTCCGACAGGGCTGTCGGAGACCCAGTACTTC | CSVPTGLSETQYF
TRBJ1-2 | TRBV28 | NA | NA | TGTGCCAGCAGTGCACTATCCTTCTATGGCTACACCTTC | CASSALSFYGYTF
TRBJ2-1 | TRBV10-3 | once | NA | TGTGCCATCATGAACGGGGGCGGGGGAAATGAGCAGTTCTTC | CAIMNGGGGNEQFF
TRBJ2-7 | TRBV27 | once | NA | TGTGCCAGCAGAGTCCCGGCCTACGAGCAGTACTTC | CASRVPAYEQYF
TRBJ2-1 | TRBV4-3 | NA | TRBD2 | TGCGCCAGCAGCCAGTCTAGCGGACACTCCTACAATGAGCAGTTCTTC | CASSQSSGHSYNEQFF
TRBJ2-1 | TRBV27 | few | TRBD2 | TGTGCCAGCAGTTTACTCTCCCGGGAGGATGAGCAGTTCTTC | CASSLLSREDEQFF
TRBJ1-4 | TRBV5-1 | NA | NA | TGCGCCAGCAGCTTGGTAGGGGGACCAGAGGAAAAACTGTTTTTT | CASSLVGGPEEKLFF
TRBJ2-7 | TRBV3-1/TRBV3-2 | once | NA | TGTGCCAGCAGCCCATTTAGCTACAGGGCCAACGAGCAGTACTTC | CASSPFSYRANEQYF
TRBJ2-7 | TRBV19 | few | TRBD2 | TGTGCCAGTAGTATTGTGGGTAGCGGGAGTGTAAGCGAGCAGTACTTC | CASSIVGSGSVSEQYF
TRBJ2-2 | TRBV7-9 | NA | NA | TGTGCCAGCAGCTTACCGAGGATGCGGAACACCGGGGAGCTGTTTTTT | CASSLPRMRNTGELFF
TRBJ2-2 | TRBV3-1/TRBV3-2 | NA | NA | TGTGCCAGCAGCCAGGGGCTCTCGGGGATCGGGGAGCTGTTTTTT | CASSQGLSGIGELFF
TRBJ1-4 | TRBV6-5 | NA | NA | TGTGCCAGCAGTTACTCTTGGGGCGGGGCCGAGGGGGAACTGTTTTTT | CASSYSWGGAEGELFF
TRBJ2-7 | TRBV9 | NA | NA | TGTGCCAGCAGCGTAGAGGCCCACTTGGAGTTCGGCGAGCAGTACTTC | CASSVEAHLEFGEQYF
TRBJ2-2 | TRBV29-1 | NA | NA | TGCAGCGTGCAACAGGGAACAAACACCGGGGAGCTGTTTTTT | CSVQQGTNTGELFF
TRBJ1-4 | TRBV19 | NA | NA | TGTGCCAGTAGTGTTCGGCGCCATTCAAGGGGTTTGGATGAAAAACTGTTTTTT | CASSVRRHSRGLDEKLFF
TRBJ2-5 | TRBV5-1 | NA | TRBD2 | TGCGCCAGCAGCCTTGGACTAGCGGGGGGGACCCAGTACTTC | CASSLGLAGGTQYF
TRBJ2-2 | TRBV10-2 | NA | NA | TGCGCCAGCAGTGAGGGACCGCACAACACCGGGGAGCTGTTTTTT | CASSEGPHNTGELFF
TRBJ2-5 | TRBV18 | NA | NA | TGTGCCAGCTCACCATTTCTGGGGCAAGAGACCCAGTACTTC | CASSPFLGQETQYF
TRBJ2-7 | TRBV28 | once | TRBD2 | TGTGCCAGCAGGGACGGGACTAGCGGGAGCTACGAGCAGTACTTC | CASRDGTSGSYEQYF
TRBJ1-4 | TRBV5-1 | NA | NA | TGCGCCAGCAGCACGGGAAGGTCTAATGAAAAACTGTTTTTT | CASSTGRSNEKLFF